Listed below are T cell receptor beta chains from one sample, sequenced in a study of blood T cells in healthy people across ages. One entry per CDR3 protein, called by TCRdb with MiXCR from the 5' RACE reads. The data hold hundreds of thousands of distinct CDR3 sequences, with 25% to 30% observed a single time. Sequencing used blood. All receptors derive from a woman aged 80 or older in good health. Each CDR3 is given with its conserved first and last residue. Fields, in order: CDR3 protein, CDR3 DNA, J gene, V gene, clone size, D gene. The D gene is left open where the match is weak. Clone size is shown for a subset of rows, as once, few, many or a class of expanded clone.

CASSLTSAYEQYF TGTGCCAGCAGCTTAACGTCCGCCTACGAGCAGTACTTC TRBJ2-7 TRBV7-3 - -
CASSELSGQQVYEQYF TGTGCCAGCAGTGAACTGAGCGGTCAGCAAGTCTACGAGCAGTACTTC TRBJ2-7 TRBV25-1 - -
CSVRALTASYEQYF TGCAGTGTTAGAGCACTCACAGCCTCCTACGAGCAGTACTTC TRBJ2-7 TRBV20-1 - -
CASSYGPTGGQKTQYF TGTGCCAGCAGTTACGGCCCGACTGGGGGCCAAAAGACTCAGTACTTC TRBJ2-7 TRBV6-6 - -
CSARYRDKNCYEQYF TGCAGTGCTAGATACCGGGACAAAAATTGCTACGAGCAGTACTTC TRBJ2-7 TRBV20-1 - -
CASSLFENEQFF TGTGCCAGCAGTTTATTTGAGAATGAGCAGTTCTTC TRBJ2-1 TRBV12-3/TRBV12-4 many -
CSASLGRGDYGYTF TGCAGTGCTAGCCTGGGCAGGGGGGACTATGGCTACACCTTC TRBJ1-2 TRBV20-1 many TRBD1
CASSLGGGVSPYEQYF TGTGCCAGCAGCTTAGGTGGGGGGGTCTCACCCTACGAGCAGTACTTC TRBJ2-7 TRBV7-3 many TRBD2
CASLNIQREDTGELFF TGTGCCAGCCTAAATATACAGCGGGAGGACACCGGGGAGCTGTTTTTT TRBJ2-2 TRBV5-4 once TRBD2
CSVVAGETQYF TGCAGCGTTGTGGCGGGTGAGACCCAGTACTTC TRBJ2-5 TRBV29-1 - -
CAWMDPGRAGANVLTF TGTGCCTGGATGGATCCGGGCCGCGCTGGGGCCAACGTCCTGACTTTC TRBJ2-6 TRBV30 many -
CSASQPTDTQYF TGCAGTGCTAGCCAGCCCACAGATACGCAGTATTTT TRBJ2-3 TRBV20-1 many -
CAWTRRTGGAAGYTF TGTGCCTGGACCCGCAGGACAGGGGGCGCAGCTGGCTACACCTTC TRBJ1-2 TRBV30 - TRBD1
CASSLKDTGELFF TGTGCCAGCAGCTTAAAGGACACCGGGGAGCTGTTTTTT TRBJ2-2 TRBV7-3 - -
CASSPDQTGYYEQYF TGTGCCAGCAGTCCCGACCAAACGGGGTACTACGAGCAGTACTTC TRBJ2-7 TRBV7-9 - -
CASSFFQGATNEKLFF TGTGCCAGCAGCTTTTTTCAGGGGGCAACTAATGAAAAACTGTTTTTT TRBJ1-4 TRBV5-5 - TRBD1
CASSLFGGGTGAYNEQFF TGTGCCAGCAGCTTATTTGGGGGGGGAACAGGGGCCTACAATGAGCAGTTCTTC TRBJ2-1 TRBV7-2 - -
CSAGLGGAVGETQYF TGCAGTGCCGGATTAGGCGGGGCGGTGGGAGAGACCCAGTACTTC TRBJ2-5 TRBV20-1 many -
CASSPHERGGNEQFF TGTGCCAGCAGCCCCCACGAGCGGGGGGGCAATGAGCAGTTCTTC TRBJ2-1 TRBV3-1 many TRBD2
CASSVRAGARTDTDTQYF TGTGCCAGCAGCGTTAGAGCCGGGGCAAGGACCGACACAGATACGCAGTATTTT TRBJ2-3 TRBV7-2 - -